Below, 24 T cell receptor beta chains from the same sample are listed, as sequenced in a study of cytomegalovirus exposure and HLA in healthy donors (dated by TCRdb to 2016 to 2017). Preparation of the library involved the immunoSEQ multiplex PCR assay. For the multiplex PCR, a mixture combining 60 forward primers for TCR Vbeta segments and 13 reverse primers for TCR Jbeta segments was used. TCRdb provides this immuneACCESS table in a form limited to in-frame rearrangements. Some clones are lacking; in checked studies, under half of them reflect an unresolved V gene, and why the rest are absent is not known. This sample lists 200,000 to 300,000 clones; 81% were detected once. 7% to 9% of the sample rests with the top ten. Sequenced: PBMCs. The receptor set was obtained from a woman aged 55-69 years in good health and CMV-seropositive.

J is TRBJ2-7 and V is TRBV25-1; no clear D. Germline V gene data show CDR1 as MGHDK and CDR2 as SYGVNS. CDR3 length: 14 amino acids. V was clipped by 3 bases and J by 3 bases, with 12 bases between them. Here the CDR3 reads CASSDSSADYEQYF. CDR3 bases: TGTGCCAGCAGTGACTCCTCTGCAGACTACGAGCAGTACTTC.

The chain has TRBV15 and TRBJ2-5, with D tentatively TRBD2 (5 bases). CDR1 LNHNV and CDR2 YYDKDF come from the germline V gene (reference sequence). Trimming pared 5 bases from V and 3 bases from J, leaving 7 bases between. The CDR3 spans 12 residues. The CDR3, as DNA: TGTGCCACCAGCCGGCGGGAAGAGACCCAGTACTTC. Translated, it gives CATSRREETQYF.

The chain links TRBV7-9 to TRBJ2-7; D remains unclear. With 1 base removed from V and 2 bases from J, the gap between germline ends came to 9 bases. The CDR3 totals 14 residues. Germline assignment: CDR1 SEHNR and CDR2 FQNEAQ (reference sequence). The CDR3 DNA reads as TGTGCCAGCAGCTTAGGGGCAGGCCCCTACGAGCAGTACTTC. Translated: CASSLGAGPYEQYF.

The V call is TRBV6-1, the J call TRBJ1-5; D remains ambiguous. V was trimmed by 5 bases and J by 0 bases, leaving 8 bases between them. The CDR3 has 14 amino acids. Germline V gene data show CDR1 as MNHNS and CDR2 as SASEGT. The CDR3 spells CASSSLRSNQPQHF. As DNA, the CDR3 is TGTGCCAGCAGTAGCCTCCGTAGCAATCAGCCCCAGCATTTT.

This rearrangement joins TRBV4-2 to TRBJ1-5, with D unresolved. Trimming pared 1 base from V and 2 bases from J, leaving 9 bases between. Germline V gives CDR1 LGHNA, CDR2 YNFKEQ. The CDR3 consists of 15 residues. The CDR3 loop is CASSQVSGGNQPQHF. The CDR3 nucleotides are TGTGCCAGCAGCCAAGTCAGCGGCGGCAATCAGCCCCAGCATTTT.

The chain couples TRBV10-2 to TRBJ2-1; 14 bases are shared with TRBD2. Looked up from germline, CDR1 is WSHSY and CDR2 is SAAADI. The CDR3 is made up of 16 amino acids. The V gene end was trimmed by 1 base and the J gene end by 8 bases; junction bases not matched to a gene: 4. The CDR3 is CASSEWGTSGSYEQFF. The CDR3 DNA follows: TGCGCCAGCAGTGAGTGGGGGACTAGCGGGAGCTATGAGCAGTTCTTC.

DNA for the CDR3: TGCAGCGTTGAAGACAGGCGTCCAACTAATGAAAAACTGTTTTTT. Encoded protein: CSVEDRRPTNEKLFF. The genes are TRBV29-1 and TRBJ1-4; D is undetermined. CDR1 is SQVTM and CDR2 is ANQGSEA in the germline V gene. V dropped 0 bases and J dropped 0 bases, with 8 bases sitting between them. The CDR3 extends over 15 amino acids.

The V call is TRBV5-1, the J call TRBJ1-1; unclear D gene. CDR3 length: 13 amino acids. Germline-derived CDR1 and CDR2 are SGHRS and YFSETQ. Trimming took 2 bases from V and 5 from J, leaving 10 bases between them. CDR3 nucleotides: TGCGCCAGCAGCTTTGAGGTTTTTACTGAAGCTTTCTTT. It translates to CASSFEVFTEAFF.

The rearrangement links TRBV18 to TRBJ2-5, with 16 bases aligning to TRBD2. In germline, CDR1 is KGHSH, CDR2 LQKENI. The CDR3 contains 16 residues. V shed 8 bases, J shed 4 bases, and the junction held 7 bases outside the gene matches. The CDR3 nucleotides are TGTGCCAGCGCCCTGGGACTAGCGGGAGGGAGAGAGACCCAGTACTTC. This codes for CASALGLAGGRETQYF.

The V call is TRBV6-5, the J call TRBJ1-1; D is perhaps TRBD1 (5 bases). V was clipped by 2 bases and J by 5 bases, with 18 bases between them. The CDR3 has 16 amino acids. Germline V lookup: CDR1 MNHEY, CDR2 SVGAGI. Here the CDR3 DNA reads TGTGCCAGCAGTTACCTGCAGGGCATGAGTGGGACTGAAGCTTTCTTT. This gives the protein CASSYLQGMSGTEAFF.

This chain connects TRBV4-1 to TRBJ2-1, with 7 bases aligning to TRBD1. Per the germline V gene, CDR1 is MGHRA and CDR2 is YSYEKL. The CDR3 is made up of 15 amino acids. After removal of 4 bases from V and 4 bases from J, the junction contained 7 bases not matched to a gene. For the CDR3, the DNA is TGCGCCAGCAGCCCCACCGGGACAGAATACAATGAGCAGTTCTTC. Translated: CASSPTGTEYNEQFF.

The rearrangement joins TRBV30 to TRBJ2-7; a possible D gene is TRBD2 (5 bases). CDR3 length: 13 residues. Trimming stripped 1 base from V and 5 bases from J, with 12 bases between. Germline CDR1 is GTSNPN and CDR2 is SVGIG (reference sequence). The CDR3 loop reads CAWSDPDSNEQYF. CDR3 nucleotides: TGTGCCTGGAGTGACCCGGACTCTAACGAGCAGTACTTC.

The chain recombines TRBV2 with TRBJ2-3; perhaps TRBD2 as D (5 bases). Trimming shortened V by 8 bases and J by 0 bases, and 12 bases separated the two germline ends. This CDR3 contains 14 residues. Germline V lookup: CDR1 SNHLY, CDR2 FYNNEI. CDR3 DNA sequence: TGTGCCAGCGGGGAGTGGGGTAGCACAGATACGCAGTATTTT. This translates into CASGEWGSTDTQYF.

CDR3: CASSIGTENYEQYF. The CDR3 DNA sequence: TGTGCCAGTAGTATAGGAACAGAAAACTACGAGCAGTACTTC. The V call is TRBV19, the J call TRBJ2-7; D unclear. With 1 base removed from V and 3 bases from J, the gap between germline ends came to 10 bases. Germline lookup yields CDR1 LNHDA and CDR2 SQIVND (reference sequence). The CDR3 covers 14 residues.

The CDR3 DNA sequence: TGTGCCAGCAGTGAAGCAGGTGACAGGGTGAGAACCTACAATGAGCAGTTCTTC. Translation gives CASSEAGDRVRTYNEQFF. The rearrangement uses TRBV6-1 and TRBJ2-1; 7 bases align to TRBD1. V was clipped by 0 bases and J by 2 bases; unmatched bases: 10. CDR3 length equals 18 residues. Germline V CDR1 and CDR2: MNHNS, SASEGT.

Regarding this clone: At one end, the junction sequence differs from germline, possibly due to a read error. This chain uses TRBV7-9 with TRBJ1-2, with D possibly being TRBD1 (6 bases). The CDR3 totals 16 residues. The germline V gene encodes CDR1 SEHNR and CDR2 FQNEAQ (reference sequence). The CDR3 DNA reads TGTTCCAGCAGCTTATCCCAAGGGGGGGCTAGCTATGGCTACACCTTC. Its protein product is CSSSLSQGGASYGYTF.

The CDR3 DNA reads TGTGCCAGTAGTGAAGAGACAACTAATGAAAAACTGTTTTTT. Its protein product is CASSEETTNEKLFF. The gene calls are TRBV19 and TRBJ1-4; D gene unclear. Trimming shortened V by 5 bases and J by 0 bases, and 7 bases separated the two germline ends. This CDR3 comprises 14 residues. Per germline, CDR1 LNHDA and CDR2 SQIVND (reference sequence).

The V and J genes are TRBV7-3 and TRBJ2-2, with TRBD2 as a possible D gene (5 bases). The length of the CDR3 is 13 residues. V was clipped by 3 bases and J by 7 bases, with 9 bases between them. Germline assignment: CDR1 SGHTA and CDR2 FQGTGA. The DNA for the CDR3 is TGTGCCAGCAGCTTCACCGGGATCGGGGAGCTGTTTTTT. It codes for CASSFTGIGELFF.

Concerning this clone itself: The same CDR3 arises from other DNA sequences in this sample as well. The chain uses TRBV9 and TRBJ2-1, with D possibly being TRBD2 (5 bases). The CDR3 has 15 residues. Trimming removed 0 bases at V and 0 bases at J, with 7 bases between. Looked up from germline, CDR1 is SGDLS and CDR2 is YYNGEE. CDR3 sequence reads: CASSVDSGSYNEQFF. CDR3 coding DNA: TGTGCCAGCAGCGTAGACAGCGGCTCCTACAATGAGCAGTTCTTC. The entire variable domain, with the rest obtained from reference TRBV9 and TRBJ2-1, is as follows: DSGVTQTPKHLITATGQRVTLRCSPRSGDLSVYWYQQSLDQGLQFLIQYYNGEERAKGNILERFSAQQFPDLHSELNLSSLELGDSALYFCASSVDSGSYNEQFFGPGTRLTVL.

The chain employs TRBV19 and TRBJ2-3; 12 bases fit TRBD2. Germline lookup yields CDR1 LNHDA and CDR2 SQIVND (reference sequence). V dropped 4 bases and J dropped 3; count of bases not matched to a gene: 2. This CDR3 is 15 amino acids long. Here the CDR3 reads CASSRLAGVTDTQYF. The CDR3 nucleotides are TGTGCCAGTAGTAGACTAGCGGGAGTTACAGATACGCAGTATTTT.

The chain combines TRBV28 with TRBJ1-3; D is undetermined. CDR1 is MDHEN and CDR2 is SYDVKM in the germline V gene. V lost 3 bases to trimming and J lost 9 bases, with 9 bases between them. CDR3 length: 12 amino acids. The CDR3 DNA follows: TGTGCCAGCAGTTTGGCCTCTCGCACCATATATTTT. Amino acids: CASSLASRTIYF. Together with reference TRBV28 and TRBJ1-3, the CDR3 gives the full variable domain: DVKVTQSSRYLVKRTGEKVFLECVQDMDHENMFWYRQDPGLGLRLIYFSYDVKMKEKGDIPEGYSVSREKKERFSLILESASTNQTSMYLCASSLASRTIYFGEGSWLTVV.

V is TRBV10-3 and J is TRBJ2-2; 8 nucleotides align to TRBD1. Germline trimming cut 8 bases from V and 5 bases from J; bases unmatched to any gene: 10. Germline V gene data show CDR1 as ENHRY and CDR2 as SYGVKD. This CDR3 is built from 15 residues. CDR3 coding DNA: TGTGCCATCGCCCCGACAGGGGTAAATACCGGGGAGCTGTTTTTT. Translating gives CAIAPTGVNTGELFF.

This chain uses TRBV7-9 with TRBJ2-1, with D unresolved. The CDR3 is made up of 13 amino acids. Germline assignment: CDR1 SEHNR and CDR2 FQNEAQ (reference sequence). Trimming stripped 3 bases from V and 3 bases from J, with 6 bases between. The CDR3: CASSFSVYNEQFF. The CDR3 nucleotides read TGTGCCAGCAGCTTTTCGGTCTACAATGAGCAGTTCTTC.

The chain uses TRBV6-4 and TRBJ1-6, with D unclear. The V and J ends lost 5 bases and 4 bases respectively, with 9 bases between them. Germline loops: CDR1 MRHNA, CDR2 SNTAGT. The CDR3 contains 14 residues. DNA of the CDR3: TGTGCCAGCAGTCCACAGCCTTATAATTCACCCCTCCACTTT. Its translation: CASSPQPYNSPLHF.